This TCR beta chain was profiled in a study of T-cell reconstitution after alpha-beta-depleted transplantation in children. Unique molecular identifiers were incorporated into the prepared TCRbeta library. TCRdb re-analysed the PCR reads in MiXCR, keeping a single row per CDR3 protein. Of approximately 1,000,000 distinct CDR3 sequences in the sample, roughly 31% were seen once. This clonotype showed up just a few times. The sample in question was PBMCs, mostly from graft donor cells, obtained 360 days after TCRalphabeta/CD19-depleted stem cell transplant. The sequence came from a boy in the first two years of life who had a stem cell transplant for SCID, so the T cells may come from the graft donor.

The CDR3 sequence: CASSYRLTAKNTGELFF. The CDR3 DNA reads TGTGCCAGCAGTTACCGCTTGACAGCGAAGAACACCGGGGAGCTGTTTTTT. V gene TRBV6-2 or TRBV6-3 combines with J gene TRBJ2-2; a weak D match, TRBD1 (5 bases). Germline V lookup: CDR1 MNHEY, CDR2 SVGEGT. The CDR3 totals 17 residues. Trimming cost V 2 bases and J 1 base, with 14 bases left between them.